This TCR beta chain emerged from a study of cytotoxic CD8 clonotypes in ibrutinib-treated CLL. Study-level findings and limits: Under treatment, the uncommon public clonotypes either contracted or remained stable.

Method: immunoSEQ multiplex PCR; TCRdb's copy keeps in-frame clones and lacks some. Of about 140,000 clones in the sample, 60% to 80% are singletons; the top ten hold around 30%. This clone was seen a handful of times. Its antigen is unknown. Germline lookup yields CDR1 ENHRY and CDR2 SYGVKD. V was clipped by 2 bases and J by 2 bases; unmatched bases: 1. The CDR3 is made up of 14 amino acids. Specimen: PBMCs, collected after 12 months of ibrutinib treatment. This chain uses TRBV10-3 with TRBJ2-7; 9 bases are shared with TRBD2. This TCR derives from a human donor with chronic lymphocytic leukemia. The CDR3 sequence: CAISEGGRAYEQYF. The CDR3 DNA follows: TGTGCCATCAGTGAGGGCGGGAGGGCCTACGAGCAGTACTTC.